The rows below give T cell receptor beta chains drawn from one sample of a study of blood T cells in healthy people across ages. MiXCR, run by TCRdb on the 5' RACE reads, gives a single entry per CDR3 protein. The repertoire holds about 970,000 distinct CDR3 sequences, around 54% seen once, with roughly a fifth in the top ten. Specimen: blood. The source of these receptors is a woman aged 60-75 years in good health. Both conserved end residues are part of each CDR3. D genes are given only for firm matches.

TRBD1	TRBV7-2	15	TRBJ1-5	CASSRDSFSDQPQHF
TRBD1	TRBV4-1	15	TRBJ2-7	CASSQADRGDNEQYF
NA	TRBV12-3/TRBV12-4	14	TRBJ2-3	CASSRRRGTDTQYF
NA	TRBV7-9	15	TRBJ2-1	CASSDGIDRYNEQFF
NA	TRBV5-1	17	TRBJ2-7	CASGFQGGSLVRDEQYF
NA	TRBV6-5	14	TRBJ2-3	CASKPGTSTDTQYF
NA	TRBV10-3	15	TRBJ2-7	CAISESDSPSYEQYF
NA	TRBV6-2/TRBV6-3	15	TRBJ1-6	CASSYYGARFSPLHF
NA	TRBV7-2	16	TRBJ2-3	CASSFSVTAATDTQYF
NA	TRBV9	13	NA	CASSVETGHEQYF
TRBD2	TRBV20-1	18	TRBJ2-3	CSAVPPSGRAKGTDTQYF
NA	TRBV12-3/TRBV12-4	14	TRBJ2-7	CASSFRLVIHEQYF
TRBD2	TRBV4-1	15	TRBJ2-7	CASSQGLAGLYEQNF
TRBD2	TRBV7-9	14	TRBJ2-5	CASSPKLAVVEQYF
NA	TRBV5-1	15	TRBJ2-2	CASSAQPTNTGELFF
NA	TRBV6-1	14	TRBJ2-5	CTSSVGGSQETQYF
NA	TRBV15	15	TRBJ2-3	CATSRGGQNTDTQYF
NA	TRBV28	19	TRBJ2-6	CASLSGSRVLFSGANVLTF
TRBD1	TRBV20-1	12	TRBJ2-1	CSAHRGRNEQFF
TRBD1	TRBV3-1	14	TRBJ2-7	CASTSGTGKHEQYF
NA	TRBV28	13	TRBJ1-2	CASSSLQGYGYTF
NA	TRBV5-1	14	TRBJ2-1	CASSLITGNTEQFF
NA	TRBV7-9	13	TRBJ2-3	CASSEVLRCTQYF
TRBD2	TRBV25-1	15	TRBJ2-1	CASSATSWYLYEQFF
NA	TRBV10-2	13	TRBJ2-3	CASSVRPTDTQYF
NA	TRBV4-1	14	TRBJ2-5	CASSQGPSAGEPYF
NA	TRBV29-1	13	TRBJ2-5	CSVRGGGAGEQYF
NA	TRBV7-9	15	TRBJ2-1	CASSLVKGYDNEQFF
TRBD2	TRBV29-1	14	TRBJ2-3	CSVVGGTSTDTQYF
TRBD2	TRBV4-1	17	TRBJ2-1	CASSLQSRGTIFNEQFF
NA	TRBV21-1	22	TRBJ1-5	CASRLYVSMGREERKGNQPQHF
NA	TRBV3-1	13	TRBJ2-1	CASSFGLFNEQFF
NA	TRBV29-1	13	TRBJ2-7	CSVGARSSYEQYF
TRBD2	TRBV4-2	18	TRBJ2-1	CASSQTRLAGDVYNEQFF
NA	TRBV29-1	14	TRBJ2-7	CSVSHYRTPYEQYF
TRBD2	TRBV10-3	16	TRBJ2-3	CATSGFGLAGEDTQYF
NA	TRBV3-1	14	TRBJ1-1	CASSQDPQDTEAFF
NA	TRBV20-1	13	TRBJ2-7	CSASGHLRHEQYF
NA	TRBV5-1	15	TRBJ2-7	CASSLTAQPYYEQYF
TRBD2	TRBV10-3	14	TRBJ2-1	CAIGSGGGRNEQFF
TRBD1	TRBV7-2	15	TRBJ1-5	CASSQYRDRNQPQHF
NA	TRBV5-1	15	TRBJ2-5	CASSLGPHGMETQYF
NA	TRBV7-9	11	TRBJ2-1	CARSYTDEQFF
NA	TRBV24-1	14	TRBJ1-5	CATSVGESNQPQHF
TRBD2	TRBV3-1	15	NA	CASSTSGRAILEQFF
TRBD1	TRBV30	15	TRBJ2-5	CAWSGGTGTKETQYF
NA	TRBV12-3/TRBV12-4	12	TRBJ1-1	CASSTGLTEAFF
TRBD2	TRBV20-1	14	NA	CSAEGASGSYEQYF
NA	TRBV7-2	13	TRBJ2-1	CASSLGGGSEQFF
NA	TRBV20-1	14	TRBJ2-1	CSAGPYTGSNEQFF
NA	TRBV29-1	14	TRBJ1-2	CSVSPRGSNYGYTF
TRBD1	TRBV7-9	19	TRBJ1-5	CASSLGMGQKKPSNQPQHF
TRBD2	TRBV4-2	16	TRBJ2-1	CASSQVMSSGGYQQFF
NA	TRBV2	13	TRBJ1-2	CASQSGPVYGYTF
TRBD1	TRBV27	16	TRBJ1-2	CASSLEGGAPLYGYTF
TRBD2	TRBV20-1	16	TRBJ2-3	CSANHLAGGPVRTQYF